The 13 T cell receptor beta chains given below trace back to one sample, sequenced in a study of cytomegalovirus exposure and HLA in healthy donors. Amplification used 60 Vbeta primers and 13 Jbeta primers. This table comes from immunoSEQ multiplex PCR, and its TCRdb copy is limited to in-frame clones, with some not included. This table holds about 150,000 clones, approximately 84% found once. What was sequenced was PBMCs. Receptors originate from a man aged 50-59 years in good health and CMV-seropositive.

The CDR3 sequence: CASSEIERNTEAFF. The DNA of the CDR3 is TGTGCCAGCAGTGAAATCGAGCGGAACACTGAAGCTTTCTTT. This chain connects TRBV6-1 to TRBJ1-1; D is unresolved. V was clipped by 2 bases and J by 1 base, with 8 bases between them. Germline CDR1 is MNHNS and CDR2 is SASEGT. The CDR3 runs to 14 residues.

V usage is TRBV30 and J usage is TRBJ1-1; 9 bases line up with TRBD1. Germline loops: CDR1 GTSNPN, CDR2 SVGIG (reference sequence). V lost 2 bases and J lost 0; bases outside the gene matches: 1. This CDR3 spans 14 amino acids. CDR3 DNA: TGTGCCTGGAGTTGGGACAGGGTGAACACTGAAGCTTTCTTT. It translates to CAWSWDRVNTEAFF.

The chain joins TRBV2 to TRBJ2-5; D is perhaps TRBD1 (6 bases). Per the germline V gene, CDR1 is SNHLY and CDR2 is FYNNEI. The CDR3 runs 12 residues. V lost 4 bases and J lost 5, with 8 bases in between. The CDR3 is CASSGQGETQYF. CDR3 bases: TGTGCCAGCAGTGGGCAGGGGGAGACCCAGTACTTC.

The rearrangement joins TRBV28 to TRBJ1-6; 10 bases fit TRBD1. The CDR3 has 14 amino acids. Looked up from germline, CDR1 is MDHEN and CDR2 is SYDVKM. J gave up 10 bases and V 6 bases, and 6 bases lay outside the gene matches. The CDR3 loop reads CASSLWTGGSPLHF. The DNA for the CDR3 is TGTGCCAGCAGCCTTTGGACAGGGGGATCACCCCTCCACTTT.

The CDR3 is CSVVSRGGKDGYTF. CDR3 bases: TGCAGCGTTGTCTCAAGGGGGGGGAAAGATGGCTACACCTTC. This rearrangement joins TRBV29-1 to TRBJ1-2; a weak D match, TRBD1 (6 bases). The CDR3 loop spans 14 amino acids. Trimming removed 4 bases at V and 6 bases at J, with 18 bases between. Germline assignment: CDR1 SQVTM and CDR2 ANQGSEA.

The V and J genes are TRBV7-2 and TRBJ2-5; 9 nucleotides match TRBD2. The CDR3 contains 14 residues. V gave up 5 bases and J gave up 5 bases; unmatched junction bases: 6. Germline loops: CDR1 SGHTA, CDR2 FQGNSA. Here the CDR3 DNA reads TGTGCCAGCAGCCCGCGGGGGGGGAGCGAGACCCAGTACTTC. It encodes CASSPRGGSETQYF. The complete variable domain, with remaining parts taken from reference TRBV7-2 and TRBJ2-5, reads GAGVSQSPSNKVTEKGKDVELRCDPISGHTALYWYRQSLGQGLEFLIYFQGNSAPDKSGLPSDRFSAERTGGSVSTLTIQRTQQEDSAVYLCASSPRGGSETQYFGPGTRLLVL.

This chain uses TRBV5-1 with TRBJ2-3, with 10 bases fitting TRBD1. Losses at the gene ends were 2 bases for V and 5 bases for J; bases not matched to a gene: 5. The CDR3 contains 15 residues. In germline, CDR1 is SGHRS, CDR2 YFSETQ. The CDR3 sequence is CASSFGTGARDTQYF. The CDR3 nucleotides read TGCGCCAGCAGCTTCGGGACAGGGGCTAGAGATACGCAGTATTTT.

This clone came up once. The chain employs TRBV7-8 and TRBJ2-2; TRBD2 might be the D (6 bases). Germline V gene data show CDR1 as SGHVS and CDR2 as FQNEAQ. Deletions cut 10 bases from V and 7 bases from J, with 22 bases between. The CDR3 is made up of 15 amino acids. Here the CDR3 reads CATDLSLGEVGELFF. CDR3 DNA sequence: TGTGCCACCGACCTGAGTTTGGGGGAGGTCGGGGAGCTGTTTTTT.

The chain has TRBV2 and TRBJ2-6, with D unclear. Germline V lookup: CDR1 SNHLY, CDR2 FYNNEI. The germline V and J ends were trimmed by 9 bases and 0 bases, with 6 bases remaining between them. This CDR3 contains 13 residues. CDR3 protein: CARRSSGANVLTF. DNA of the CDR3: TGTGCCAGGAGGAGCTCTGGGGCCAACGTCCTGACTTTC.

In regard to this clone: At one end, the junction sequence differs from germline, possibly due to a read error. V usage is TRBV7-7 and J usage is TRBJ2-2; 8 bases agree with TRBD2. Germline V gene sequence: CDR1 SSHAT, CDR2 FNYEAQ (reference sequence). The length of the CDR3 is 15 residues. CDR3 region: CASSPGRDVTGELFF. CDR3 nucleotides: TGTGCTAGCAGCCCCGGGAGGGATGTCACCGGGGAGCTGTTTTTT.

The chain recombines TRBV4-2 with TRBJ2-7; D remains ambiguous. In germline, CDR1 is LGHNA, CDR2 YNFKEQ. Trimming removed 2 bases from V and 2 bases from J, with 10 bases in between. The CDR3 covers 14 residues. CDR3: CASSQFSVTYEQYF. The CDR3 DNA reads TGTGCCAGCAGCCAATTCAGCGTTACCTACGAGCAGTACTTC.

This chain connects TRBV9 to TRBJ2-2; TRBD2 agrees at 9 bases. Per the germline V gene, CDR1 is SGDLS and CDR2 is YYNGEE. The CDR3 runs 16 residues. The J segment lost 6 bases and the V segment lost 4 bases, leaving 10 bases of the junction unmatched. CDR3 nucleotide sequence: TGTGCCAGCAGCCTACGTAGCGGGAGCACTTCCGGGGAGCTGTTTTTT. It is translated as CASSLRSGSTSGELFF.

The rearrangement joins TRBV19 to TRBJ1-5; 10 bases line up with TRBD1. V lost 1 base, J lost 6 bases, and 9 bases stayed unmatched. Germline loops: CDR1 LNHDA, CDR2 SQIVND (reference sequence). This CDR3 comprises 17 residues. The chain's CDR3 is CASSIAIGTGAFQPQHF. The CDR3 DNA sequence: TGTGCCAGTAGTATAGCAATCGGGACAGGGGCCTTTCAGCCCCAGCATTTT.